The 18 T cell receptor beta chains reported below all come from one sample, sequenced in a study of T cells in Graves' hyperthyroidism and ophthalmopathy. The CDR3 regions of TCR beta were amplified from RNA transcripts. HTBI primers were used for first-round RT-PCR of the TCR CDR3. TCRdb analysed the multiplex PCR reads with MiXCR anew, one entry per CDR3 protein. Of 550,000 to 800,000 distinct CDR3 sequences listed, 17% are singletons. The sequencing input was blood. Every receptor here comes from a man between 45 and 60 years old with Graves' hyperthyroidism.

This chain joins TRBV20-1 and TRBJ2-7; no clear D gene. The CDR3 extends over 12 amino acids. Germline V gene lookup returns CDR1 DFQATT and CDR2 SNEGSKA (reference sequence). CDR3 in DNA: TGCAGAATCGGGTCGACCGCCTACGAGCAGTACTTC. Amino acid sequence: CRIGSTAYEQYF.

The J gene is TRBJ2-7, the V gene TRBV3-1; TRBD1 aligns across 8 bases. CDR3 length: 15 amino acids. The ends lost 2 bases at V and 7 bases at J; junction bases unmatched: 10. CDR1 is LGHDT, CDR2 YNNKEL, per germline (reference sequence). The CDR3 sequence is CASSQLSQGAREQYF. The CDR3 DNA reads TGTGCCAGCAGCCAATTATCTCAGGGGGCCCGGGAGCAGTACTTC.

The genes are TRBV19 and TRBJ1-5; D remains ambiguous. Germline V gives CDR1 LNHDA, CDR2 SQIVND (reference sequence). V lost 3 bases, J lost 7 bases, and 7 bases lay in between. CDR3 size: 12 residues. This CDR3 is CASSMPGQPQHF. Written as DNA, the CDR3 is TGTGCCAGTAGTATGCCGGGACAGCCCCAGCATTTT.

This clonotype was seen a handful of times. The V and J genes are TRBV19 and TRBJ2-1; 10 nucleotides align to TRBD2. The trim removed 5 bases at V and 9 bases at J, leaving 7 bases unmatched. Germline CDR1 LNHDA, CDR2 SQIVND (reference sequence). The CDR3 spans 14 residues. The CDR3 here is CASSAGTSDIEQFF. In nucleotides, the CDR3 is TGTGCCAGTAGTGCTGGGACTAGCGATATTGAGCAGTTCTTC.

This clonotype was detected ten times or more. The chain recombines TRBV27 with TRBJ1-2; 9 nucleotides align to TRBD1. The CDR3 sequence is 13 residues long. V was clipped by 5 bases and J by 8 bases; unmatched bases: 6. Looked up from germline, CDR1 is MNHEY and CDR2 is SMNVEV (reference sequence). The CDR3 spells CASSRDRASGYTF. CDR3 nucleotides: TGTGCCAGCAGTCGGGACAGGGCAAGCGGCTACACCTTC.

The chain couples TRBV12-3 or TRBV12-4 to TRBJ1-1, with 9 bases fitting TRBD1. The CDR3 is made up of 17 amino acids. V shed 3 bases, J shed 0 bases, and the junction held 8 bases outside the gene matches. The CDR3 DNA reads TGTGCCAGCAGTTTTACAGGGGGCACGATGGTGAACACTGAAGCTTTCTTT. This encodes CASSFTGGTMVNTEAFF.

As regards this clonotype: A clone one base away is much larger, so this may be a read error. This chain uses TRBV2 with TRBJ2-5; 7 positions agree with TRBD1. The junction had 10 bases not matched to a gene; V was cut back by 7 bases and J by 5 bases. The CDR3 loop spans 14 amino acids. Germline-derived CDR1 and CDR2 are SNHLY and FYNNEI. DNA for the CDR3: TGTGCCAGCACCTTGGACAGGAGCGTGGAGACCCAGTACTTC. It translates to CASTLDRSVETQYF.

This rearrangement joins TRBV6-5 to TRBJ2-3; TRBD1 matches 8 bases. The junction had 2 bases not matched to a gene; V was cut back by 0 bases and J by 6 bases. This CDR3 comprises 14 residues. Germline V gene sequence: CDR1 MNHEY, CDR2 SVGAGI. CDR3 nucleotides: TGTGCCAGCAGTTACTCACGACAGGGGGATACGCAGTATTTT. As protein: CASSYSRQGDTQYF.

This clonotype was recorded at least ten times. The rearrangement joins TRBV28 to TRBJ1-2; D may be TRBD1 (5 bases). Per the germline V gene, CDR1 is MDHEN and CDR2 is SYDVKM. The length of the CDR3 is 12 residues. Trimming left V 3 bases short and J 8 bases short, with 10 bases between. The DNA of the CDR3 is TGTGCCAGCAGTTTTGCGGGGGACGGCTACACCTTC. Amino acids: CASSFAGDGYTF.

This clonotype was detected many times. This chain connects TRBV28 to TRBJ1-1; no clear D gene. CDR3 length: 12 residues. V dropped 8 bases and J dropped 0 bases, with 7 bases sitting between them. The germline gives CDR1 MDHEN, CDR2 SYDVKM. The chain's CDR3 is CASEVMNTEAFF. CDR3 coding DNA: TGTGCCAGCGAGGTCATGAACACTGAAGCTTTCTTT.

This clonotype was seen ten or more times. The DNA for the CDR3 is TGTGCCAGCAGCGTAGCCGGGACAGGGGGCGATTCACCCCTCCACTTT. It encodes CASSVAGTGGDSPLHF. V gene TRBV9 combines with J gene TRBJ1-6; TRBD1 matches 12 bases. This CDR3 comprises 16 residues. Germline-derived CDR1 and CDR2 are SGDLS and YYNGEE. Trimming took 0 bases from V and 8 from J; bases not matched to a gene: 3.

In its sample, this clonotype was seen many times. The gene calls are TRBV10-3 and TRBJ2-7; 10 nucleotides agree with TRBD1. The germline gives CDR1 ENHRY, CDR2 SYGVKD. J was trimmed by 1 base and V by 6 bases; bases with no gene match: 9. The CDR3 runs to 16 residues. CDR3 amino acids: CAIRDPGQGSSYEQYF. CDR3 nucleotides: TGTGCCATCAGGGATCCGGGACAGGGGTCTTCCTACGAGCAGTACTTC.

This clonotype occurred a few times. J is TRBJ1-6 and V is TRBV4-3; 10 bases line up with TRBD1. V lost 0 bases and J lost 7; bases outside the gene matches: 6. CDR1 LGHNA and CDR2 YSLEER come from the germline V gene. The CDR3 extends over 17 amino acids. DNA of the CDR3: TGCGCCAGCAGCCAAGATGTGGGACAGGGGAGGAATTCACCCCTCCACTTT. Its translation is CASSQDVGQGRNSPLHF.

This clonotype was found many times. The genes are TRBV28 and TRBJ1-4, with TRBD1 matching 7 bases. Germline trimming cut 3 bases from V and 4 bases from J; bases unmatched to any gene: 2. CDR3 length equals 14 residues. Germline V CDR1 and CDR2: MDHEN, SYDVKM. The CDR3 region has the DNA TGTGCCAGCAGTTTCGGGACAGATAATGAAAAACTGTTTTTT. It is translated as CASSFGTDNEKLFF.

Many counts were recorded for this clonotype. CDR3 DNA: TGTGCCACCAGTGACCGCGGGGTCGAAGGCACCGGGGAGCTGTTTTTT. Amino acids: CATSDRGVEGTGELFF. J is TRBJ2-2 and V is TRBV24-1; the D gene is possibly TRBD2 (6 bases). Germline V gene lookup returns CDR1 KGHDR and CDR2 SFDVKD. This CDR3 region has 16 residues. Trimming took off 4 bases at V and 4 bases at J, with 15 bases between the two ends.

A word on this clonotype: A read error is likely, as this CDR3 ends without the conserved phenylalanine or tryptophan. The chain joins TRBV27 to TRBJ2-7; 7 nucleotides align to TRBD1. Germline CDR1 reads MNHEY; CDR2 reads SMNVEV (reference sequence). J lost 2 bases, V lost 4 bases, and 5 bases had no gene match. This CDR3 region has 14 residues. DNA for the CDR3: TGTGCCAGCAGTTCACGAGGGACAGCCTACGAGCAGTACCTC. This sequence encodes CASSSRGTAYEQYL.

This clonotype was counted at least ten times. The chain employs TRBV19 and TRBJ1-5; TRBD1 agrees at 7 bases. The CDR3 loop spans 13 amino acids. Per germline, CDR1 LNHDA and CDR2 SQIVND (reference sequence). V lost 9 bases, J lost 3 bases, and 5 bases stayed unmatched. CDR3 coding DNA: TGTGCCAGCAGACAGGGTTTCAATCAGCCCCAGCATTTT. As protein: CASRQGFNQPQHF.

V usage is TRBV24-1 and J usage is TRBJ2-7, with 7 bases identical to TRBD2. The CDR3 contains 14 residues. Germline V gene sequence: CDR1 KGHDR, CDR2 SFDVKD. The V gene end was trimmed by 2 bases and the J gene end by 3 bases; junction bases not matched to a gene: 3. In nucleotides, the CDR3 is TGTGCCACCAGTGATTCAAGGACTAGCTACGAGCAGTACTTC. It yields the protein CATSDSRTSYEQYF.